These 19 T cell receptor beta chains originate from one sample sequenced in a study of cytomegalovirus exposure and HLA in healthy donors. Here immunoSEQ multiplex PCR was the method, and the copy in TCRdb shows in-frame clones only, minus some. The sample shows over 100,000 clones, 89% of them seen only once. Material for sequencing was PBMCs. These receptors came from a woman between 18 and 29 years old in good health and CMV-seronegative.

The chain links TRBV7-9 to TRBJ2-2; TRBD2 matches 7 bases. The V segment lost 2 bases and the J segment 5 bases; nucleotides outside the gene matches: 5. The CDR3 loop spans 15 amino acids. The germline gives CDR1 SEHNR, CDR2 FQNEAQ (reference sequence). The DNA for the CDR3 is TGTGCCAGCAGCTTAACGGGGGGAGGAACCGGGGAGCTGTTTTTT. It is translated as CASSLTGGGTGELFF.

The chain uses TRBV19 and TRBJ1-5, with TRBD1 matching over 8 bases. CDR1 is LNHDA, CDR2 SQIVND, per germline (reference sequence). V lost 4 bases, J lost 3 bases, and 8 bases stayed unmatched. CDR3 length: 16 amino acids. The CDR3 DNA reads TGTGCCAGTAGTAGTCTCGGACAGGGTCCCAATCAGCCCCAGCATTTT. Its translation: CASSSLGQGPNQPQHF.

The V and J genes are TRBV5-1 and TRBJ2-1; 10 bases fit TRBD1. Per germline, CDR1 SGHRS and CDR2 YFSETQ. V lost 4 bases, J lost 12 bases, and 10 bases stayed unmatched. This CDR3 contains 14 residues. CDR3 coding DNA: TGCGCCAGCAGCGGGGACAGGGGAACAATGATGCAGTTCTTC. This translates into CASSGDRGTMMQFF.

The CDR3 nucleotides read TGCGCCAGCAGCTTGGCCGTCGGGGTTGACACCGGGGAGCTGTTTTTT. It encodes CASSLAVGVDTGELFF. The chain has TRBV5-1 and TRBJ2-2; D possibly corresponds to TRBD2 (5 bases). This CDR3 is built from 16 residues. In germline, CDR1 is SGHRS, CDR2 YFSETQ. V dropped 0 bases and J dropped 3 bases, with 12 bases sitting between them.

The chain joins TRBV19 to TRBJ1-1; 9 nucleotides align to TRBD1. This CDR3 region has 14 residues. Per germline, CDR1 LNHDA and CDR2 SQIVND (reference sequence). The trim removed 10 bases at V and 5 bases at J, leaving 11 bases unmatched. CDR3 amino acids: CATRDRVGWTEAFF. The DNA of the CDR3 is TGTGCCACCCGGGACAGGGTAGGATGGACTGAAGCTTTCTTT. The whole variable domain, remainder taken from reference TRBV19 and TRBJ1-1, is DGGITQSPKYLFRKEGQNVTLSCEQNLNHDAMYWYRQDPGQGLRLIYYSQIVNDFQKGDIAEGYSVSREKKESFPLTVTSAQKNPTAFYLCATRDRVGWTEAFFGQGTRLTVV.

The chain is built from TRBV11-2 and TRBJ2-5; TRBD1 aligns across 8 bases. With V trimmed by 4 bases and J by 2 bases, 12 bases remained unmatched. CDR1 is SGHAT and CDR2 is FQNNGV in the germline V gene. This CDR3 contains 17 residues. CDR3 DNA: TGTGCCAGCAGCTACAGCCCTCCAGGGGGCTATCAAGAGACCCAGTACTTC. The encoded protein is CASSYSPPGGYQETQYF.

The chain couples TRBV6-1 to TRBJ2-1; TRBD1 might be the D (6 bases). The CDR3 totals 14 residues. Germline loops: CDR1 MNHNS, CDR2 SASEGT. Trimming stripped 6 bases from V and 3 bases from J, with 12 bases between. CDR3 DNA sequence: TGTGCCAGCAGCCCCCGGACAGTCTACAATGAGCAGTTCTTC. This encodes CASSPRTVYNEQFF.

The gene calls are TRBV4-1 and TRBJ1-5; 9 nucleotides align to TRBD1. Germline-derived CDR1 and CDR2 are MGHRA and YSYEKL. J was trimmed by 6 bases and V by 1 base; bases with no gene match: 4. The CDR3 covers 15 residues. The DNA for the CDR3 is TGCGCCAGCAGCCAAGGACAGGGGGTTGGTCAGCCCCAGCATTTT. It specifies CASSQGQGVGQPQHF.

This clone was observed once. For the CDR3, the DNA is TGTGCCAGCAGCGTAGCGGGGGTAAACTACAATGAGCAGTTCTTC. Translated: CASSVAGVNYNEQFF. The chain is built from TRBV9 and TRBJ2-1; perhaps TRBD2 as D (6 bases). Deletions cut 0 bases from V and 3 bases from J, with 10 bases between. This CDR3 is 15 amino acids long. Germline V gene sequence: CDR1 SGDLS, CDR2 YYNGEE. The full variable domain, its missing parts supplied by reference TRBV9 and TRBJ2-1, is DSGVTQTPKHLITATGQRVTLRCSPRSGDLSVYWYQQSLDQGLQFLIQYYNGEERAKGNILERFSAQQFPDLHSELNLSSLELGDSALYFCASSVAGVNYNEQFFGPGTRLTVL.

CDR3 DNA sequence: TGTGCCAGTATACTTAGAGCAACCGGGACAGCCACGGCCGGAAGCAATCAGCCCCAGCATTTT. It codes for CASILRATGTATAGSNQPQHF. The rearrangement links TRBV19 to TRBJ1-5; TRBD1 matches 7 bases. The CDR3 has 21 residues. Trimming cost V 7 bases and J 1 base; bases outside gene matches: 25. Per germline, CDR1 LNHDA and CDR2 SQIVND (reference sequence).

This chain connects TRBV6-1 to TRBJ2-3, with D maybe TRBD1 (5 bases). Germline lookup yields CDR1 MNHNS and CDR2 SASEGT. CDR3 length: 13 residues. V was cut by 5 bases and J by 2 bases, with 8 bases left in between. The CDR3 nucleotides read TGTGCCAGCAGTCCGGACAACACAGATACGCAGTATTTT. As protein: CASSPDNTDTQYF.

The J gene is TRBJ1-1, the V gene TRBV2, with D possibly TRBD1 on 5 matching bases. The V gene lost 4 bases and the J gene lost 3 bases, with 15 bases spanning the gap. The CDR3 is 15 residues long. Germline values: CDR1 SNHLY, CDR2 FYNNEI. CDR3 bases: TGTGCCAGCAGTGTAATTTGGACACCCGACACTGAAGCTTTCTTT. Translated, it gives CASSVIWTPDTEAFF.

This chain uses TRBV9 with TRBJ2-3; D possibly corresponds to TRBD2 (6 bases). This CDR3 has 14 residues. Germline V gene lookup returns CDR1 SGDLS and CDR2 YYNGEE. The germline V and J ends were trimmed by 4 bases and 3 bases, with 12 bases remaining between them. CDR3: CASSPNGGTDTQYF. CDR3 sequence (DNA): TGTGCCAGCAGCCCCAACGGAGGGACAGATACGCAGTATTTT.

V usage is TRBV18 and J usage is TRBJ1-1; D is possibly TRBD1 (5 bases). V lost 2 bases, J lost 0 bases, and 16 bases lay in between. In germline, CDR1 is KGHSH, CDR2 LQKENI. The CDR3 is 17 amino acids. In DNA, the CDR3 is TGTGCCAGCTCACCAGGACCATTACAGGTCATGAACACTGAAGCTTTCTTT. Translating gives CASSPGPLQVMNTEAFF. Drawing the rest from reference TRBV18 and TRBJ1-1, the complete variable domain is NAGVMQNPRHLVRRRGQEARLRCSPMKGHSHVYWYRQLPEEGLKFMVYLQKENIIDESGMPKERFSAEFPKEGPSILRIQQVVRGDSAAYFCASSPGPLQVMNTEAFFGQGTRLTVV.

This chain uses TRBV10-3 with TRBJ2-1, with TRBD2 identical over 8 bases. The CDR3 length is 16 residues. The V segment lost 0 bases and the J segment 0 bases; nucleotides outside the gene matches: 1. Per germline, CDR1 ENHRY and CDR2 SYGVKD. CDR3 region: CAISESSGDSYNEQFF. The CDR3 nucleotides are TGTGCCATCAGTGAGTCTAGCGGGGACTCCTACAATGAGCAGTTCTTC.

CDR3 residues: CASSPGQGAYLWETQYF. For the CDR3, the DNA is TGTGCCAGCAGTCCTGGACAGGGGGCATACCTTTGGGAGACCCAGTACTTC. The chain recombines TRBV2 with TRBJ2-5; 11 nucleotides agree with TRBD1. Germline CDR1 SNHLY, CDR2 FYNNEI. V trimming: 5 bases; J trimming: 5 bases; junction bases outside the gene matches: 13. This CDR3 is 17 amino acids long.

V gene TRBV27 combines with J gene TRBJ1-1; weak D call: TRBD1 (5 bases). Germline V gene lookup returns CDR1 MNHEY and CDR2 SMNVEV (reference sequence). The CDR3 sequence is 13 residues long. V was clipped by 0 bases and J by 9 bases, with 11 bases between them. CDR3 sequence reads: CASSLSTGTKAFF. DNA for the CDR3: TGTGCCAGCAGTTTATCGACGGGGACTAAAGCTTTCTTT.

This chain connects TRBV6-6 to TRBJ2-1; 11 bases are shared with TRBD1. V shed 5 bases and J 8 bases; nucleotides not matched to a gene: 11. This CDR3 is 16 amino acids long. Germline V gene data show CDR1 as MNHNY and CDR2 as SVGAGI (reference sequence). The CDR3 region has the DNA TGTGCCAGCAGTAATACCGGGACAGGGGGTACCCATGAGCAGTTCTTC. Protein product: CASSNTGTGGTHEQFF.

This chain uses TRBV9 with TRBJ2-1, with D perhaps TRBD2 (6 bases). The CDR3 runs to 18 residues. V was clipped by 1 base and J by 8 bases, with 25 bases between them. CDR1 and CDR2 (germline): SGDLS, YYNGEE. In nucleotides, the CDR3 is TGTGCCAGCAGCGTAACCCATAAGTTAGACTCCGGGGGACATGAGCAGTTCTTC. Translated: CASSVTHKLDSGGHEQFF.